The 11 T cell receptor beta chains given below trace back to one sample, sequenced in a study of blood T cell repertoires in COVID-19. Profiled with immunoSEQ multiplex PCR; TCRdb holds only in-frame clones, not every one. The table has about 500,000 clones, 87% seen once; the top ten hold roughly 0.72%. The sequenced material came from PBMCs or T cells enriched from blood (not recorded which). The source is a woman aged 18-29 years who had recovered from COVID-19.

The V gene is TRBV7-8, the J gene TRBJ1-2; tentatively, D is TRBD1 (6 bases). Germline CDR1 reads SGHVS; CDR2 reads FQNEAQ. Trimming shortened V by 2 bases and J by 4 bases, and 29 bases separated the two germline ends. This CDR3 is built from 20 residues. DNA for the CDR3: TGTGCCAGCAGCTTACGACGAGTTTTGGTACAGGGCGCGACCAGCTATGGCTACACCTTC. Encoded protein: CASSLRRVLVQGATSYGYTF.

The chain has TRBV30 and TRBJ1-3, with TRBD1 matching 7 bases. CDR1 is GTSNPN and CDR2 is SVGIG in the germline V gene (reference sequence). The CDR3 spans 14 residues. After removal of 4 bases from V and 9 bases from J, the junction contained 12 bases not matched to a gene. CDR3 amino acids: CAWKGGGEEGTIYF. In DNA form, the CDR3 reads TGTGCCTGGAAAGGAGGGGGCGAGGAGGGCACCATATATTTT.

To note about this clone: Other DNA sequences in the sample encode the same CDR3. This rearrangement joins TRBV27 to TRBJ1-1; perhaps TRBD1 as D (5 bases). Germline CDR1 is MNHEY and CDR2 is SMNVEV (reference sequence). Trimming stripped 5 bases from V and 1 base from J, with 11 bases between. The CDR3 is made up of 14 amino acids. The CDR3 DNA reads as TGTGCCAGCAGTCCCGGGGGGGGGAACACTGAAGCTTTCTTT. The encoded protein is CASSPGGGNTEAFF.

This clone was observed a single time. This rearrangement joins TRBV5-4 to TRBJ1-1, with D tentatively TRBD1 (6 bases). The V end lost 4 bases, the J end lost 4 bases, and 17 bases lay between the germline ends. The V gene's germline CDR1 is SGHNT and CDR2 YYREEE (reference sequence). This CDR3 has 15 residues. The CDR3 loop reads CASSPTGSLPTEAFF. The CDR3 bases are TGTGCCAGCAGCCCGACAGGTTCCCTTCCCACTGAAGCTTTCTTT.

The V call is TRBV3-1 (or the pseudogene TRBV3-2), the J call TRBJ2-1; D ambiguous. Trimming took 4 bases from V and 10 from J, leaving 23 bases between them. Per germline, CDR1 LGHDT and CDR2 YNNKEL (reference sequence). The CDR3 sequence is 16 residues long. The CDR3 spells CASSLPLTAGLGEQFF. The CDR3 coding sequence is TGTGCCAGCAGCCTTCCACTCACGGCTGGTTTGGGCGAGCAGTTCTTC.

The chain couples TRBV5-4 to TRBJ2-7; TRBD2 might be the D (5 bases). V lost 7 bases and J lost 5, with 16 bases in between. Germline CDR1 reads SGHNT; CDR2 reads YYREEE (reference sequence). This CDR3 is built from 13 residues. The CDR3 bases are TGTGCCAGCGGACTGGACGGACCACACGAGCAGTACTTC. Its translation: CASGLDGPHEQYF.

Only one count was recorded for this clone. Other DNA sequences in this specimen translate into the identical CDR3. The chain employs TRBV3-1 (or the pseudogene TRBV3-2) and TRBJ2-1; 7 nucleotides match TRBD2. Germline V gives CDR1 LGHDT, CDR2 YNNKEL (reference sequence). CDR3 length equals 14 residues. After removal of 1 base from V and 3 bases from J, the junction contained 0 bases not matched to a gene. The DNA of the CDR3 is TGTGCCAGCAGCCAAGGCGGGGGCTACAATGAGCAGTTCTTC. The encoded protein is CASSQGGGYNEQFF.

The V and J genes are TRBV7-2 and TRBJ2-1, with 7 bases lining up with TRBD1. V shed 5 bases and J 6 bases; nucleotides not matched to a gene: 13. The CDR3 covers 16 residues. Germline CDR1 and CDR2: SGHTA and FQGNSA. The DNA of the CDR3 is TGTGCCAGCAGCCTGTCAGGGGGAACGATGAGCAATGAGCAGTTCTTC. Encoded protein: CASSLSGGTMSNEQFF.

CDR3 loop: CASSLDQSNQPQHF. CDR3 coding DNA: TGTGCCAGCAGCTTGGATCAGTCCAATCAGCCCCAGCATTTT. V and J are TRBV5-5 and TRBJ1-5; D gene uncertain. Germline V gene lookup returns CDR1 SGHKS and CDR2 YYEKEE (reference sequence). Trimming took 0 bases from V and 3 from J, leaving 7 bases between them. This CDR3 is built from 14 residues.

The chain is built from TRBV18 and TRBJ2-1; 7 positions agree with TRBD1. Germline CDR1 KGHSH, CDR2 LQKENI. The CDR3 contains 17 residues. The V segment lost 0 bases and the J segment 7 bases; nucleotides outside the gene matches: 12. CDR3 sequence reads: CASSPPEVRQGRNEQFF. The CDR3 nucleotides read TGTGCCAGCTCACCACCGGAGGTGAGACAGGGAAGGAATGAGCAGTTCTTC. Together with reference TRBV18 and TRBJ2-1, the CDR3 gives the full variable domain: NAGVMQNPRHLVRRRGQEARLRCSPMKGHSHVYWYRQLPEEGLKFMVYLQKENIIDESGMPKERFSAEFPKEGPSILRIQQVVRGDSAAYFCASSPPEVRQGRNEQFFGPGTRLTVL.

V and J are TRBV7-3 and TRBJ2-1, with 7 bases matching TRBD2. The V gene end was trimmed by 1 base and the J gene end by 2 bases; junction bases not matched to a gene: 5. CDR1 and CDR2 (germline): SGHTA, FQGTGA. The length of the CDR3 is 16 residues. The chain's CDR3 is CASSLIGTIPYNEQFF. The CDR3 nucleotides are TGTGCCAGCAGCTTAATTGGGACTATCCCCTACAATGAGCAGTTCTTC.